The sequence of this T cell receptor beta chain was determined in a study of Ad26.COV2.S vaccination and SARS-CoV-2 variants. Study conclusions and caveats: Vaccinees and placebo recipients showed similar non-spike TCR breadth. Estimates derived from TCR breadth and depth analyses may have underestimated total T cell responses. Reports say spike-specific CD8+ and CD4+ T cell responses covered substantial breadth after vaccination. Spike-specific TCR breadth ran higher among vaccine recipients than placebo recipients.

About this clone: Its antigen is not known.

Assay: immunoSEQ multiplex PCR; the TCRdb copy retains only in-frame clones and omits some. The table records over 110,000 clones, roughly 88% of them present only once. This CDR3 is 12 amino acids long. In germline, CDR1 is LGHDT, CDR2 YNNKEL (reference sequence). V lost 2 bases and J lost 5, with 3 bases in between. V usage is TRBV3-1 (or the pseudogene TRBV3-2) and J usage is TRBJ2-2, with no clear D. This clonotype was obtained from a human donor who had recovered from COVID-19. This sample comprised peripheral blood, obtained after recovery from COVID-19. The CDR3 DNA is TGTGCCAGCAGCCAACTAACCGGGGAGCTGTTTTTT. Residues: CASSQLTGELFF.